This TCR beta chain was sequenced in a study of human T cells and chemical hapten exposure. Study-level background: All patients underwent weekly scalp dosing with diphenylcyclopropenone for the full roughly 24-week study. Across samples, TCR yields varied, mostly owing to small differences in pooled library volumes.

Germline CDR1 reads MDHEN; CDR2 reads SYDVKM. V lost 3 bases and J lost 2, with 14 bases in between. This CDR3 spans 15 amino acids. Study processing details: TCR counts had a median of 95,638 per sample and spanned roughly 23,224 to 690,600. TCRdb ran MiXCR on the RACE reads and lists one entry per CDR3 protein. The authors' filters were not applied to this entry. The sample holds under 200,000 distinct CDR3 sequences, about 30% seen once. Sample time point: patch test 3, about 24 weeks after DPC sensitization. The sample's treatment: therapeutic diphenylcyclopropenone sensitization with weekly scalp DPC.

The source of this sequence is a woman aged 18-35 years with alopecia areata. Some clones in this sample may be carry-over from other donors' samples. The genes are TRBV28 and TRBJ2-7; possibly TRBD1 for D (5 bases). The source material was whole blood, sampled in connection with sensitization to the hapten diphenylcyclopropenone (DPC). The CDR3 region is CASSFTGARAYEQYF. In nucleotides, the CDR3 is TGTGCCAGCAGTTTCACTGGGGCTCGCGCCTACGAGCAGTACTTC.